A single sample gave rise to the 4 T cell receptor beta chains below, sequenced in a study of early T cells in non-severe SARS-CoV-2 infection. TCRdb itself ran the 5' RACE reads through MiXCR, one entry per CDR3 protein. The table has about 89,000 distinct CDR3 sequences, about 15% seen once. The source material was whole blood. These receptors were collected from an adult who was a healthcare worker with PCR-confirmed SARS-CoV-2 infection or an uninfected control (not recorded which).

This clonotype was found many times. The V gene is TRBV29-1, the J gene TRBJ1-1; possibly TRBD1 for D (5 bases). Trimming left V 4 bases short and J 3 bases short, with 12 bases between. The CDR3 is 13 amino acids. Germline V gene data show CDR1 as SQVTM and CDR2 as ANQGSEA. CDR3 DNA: TGCAGCGTTGGCCCTGACAGATACACTGAAGCTTTCTTT. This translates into CSVGPDRYTEAFF.

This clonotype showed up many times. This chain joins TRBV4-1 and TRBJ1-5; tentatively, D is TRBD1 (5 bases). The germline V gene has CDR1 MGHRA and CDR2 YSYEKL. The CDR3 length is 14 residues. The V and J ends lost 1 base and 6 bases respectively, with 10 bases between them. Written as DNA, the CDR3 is TGCGCCAGCAGCCAAGGTTTAGGGGTTCAGCCCCAGCATTTT. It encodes CASSQGLGVQPQHF.

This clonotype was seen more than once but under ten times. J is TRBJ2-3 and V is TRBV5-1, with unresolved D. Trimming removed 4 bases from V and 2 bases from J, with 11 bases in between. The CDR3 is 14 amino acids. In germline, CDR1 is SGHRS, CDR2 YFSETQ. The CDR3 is CASSRLQNTDTQYF. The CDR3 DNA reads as TGCGCCAGCAGCAGGTTACAGAACACAGATACGCAGTATTTT.

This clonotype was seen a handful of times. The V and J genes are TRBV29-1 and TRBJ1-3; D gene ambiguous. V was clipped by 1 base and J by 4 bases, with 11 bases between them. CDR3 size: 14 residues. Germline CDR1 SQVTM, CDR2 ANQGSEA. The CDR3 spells CSVEARGSGNTIYF. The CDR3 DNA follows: TGCAGCGTTGAAGCGCGAGGATCCGGAAACACCATATATTTT.